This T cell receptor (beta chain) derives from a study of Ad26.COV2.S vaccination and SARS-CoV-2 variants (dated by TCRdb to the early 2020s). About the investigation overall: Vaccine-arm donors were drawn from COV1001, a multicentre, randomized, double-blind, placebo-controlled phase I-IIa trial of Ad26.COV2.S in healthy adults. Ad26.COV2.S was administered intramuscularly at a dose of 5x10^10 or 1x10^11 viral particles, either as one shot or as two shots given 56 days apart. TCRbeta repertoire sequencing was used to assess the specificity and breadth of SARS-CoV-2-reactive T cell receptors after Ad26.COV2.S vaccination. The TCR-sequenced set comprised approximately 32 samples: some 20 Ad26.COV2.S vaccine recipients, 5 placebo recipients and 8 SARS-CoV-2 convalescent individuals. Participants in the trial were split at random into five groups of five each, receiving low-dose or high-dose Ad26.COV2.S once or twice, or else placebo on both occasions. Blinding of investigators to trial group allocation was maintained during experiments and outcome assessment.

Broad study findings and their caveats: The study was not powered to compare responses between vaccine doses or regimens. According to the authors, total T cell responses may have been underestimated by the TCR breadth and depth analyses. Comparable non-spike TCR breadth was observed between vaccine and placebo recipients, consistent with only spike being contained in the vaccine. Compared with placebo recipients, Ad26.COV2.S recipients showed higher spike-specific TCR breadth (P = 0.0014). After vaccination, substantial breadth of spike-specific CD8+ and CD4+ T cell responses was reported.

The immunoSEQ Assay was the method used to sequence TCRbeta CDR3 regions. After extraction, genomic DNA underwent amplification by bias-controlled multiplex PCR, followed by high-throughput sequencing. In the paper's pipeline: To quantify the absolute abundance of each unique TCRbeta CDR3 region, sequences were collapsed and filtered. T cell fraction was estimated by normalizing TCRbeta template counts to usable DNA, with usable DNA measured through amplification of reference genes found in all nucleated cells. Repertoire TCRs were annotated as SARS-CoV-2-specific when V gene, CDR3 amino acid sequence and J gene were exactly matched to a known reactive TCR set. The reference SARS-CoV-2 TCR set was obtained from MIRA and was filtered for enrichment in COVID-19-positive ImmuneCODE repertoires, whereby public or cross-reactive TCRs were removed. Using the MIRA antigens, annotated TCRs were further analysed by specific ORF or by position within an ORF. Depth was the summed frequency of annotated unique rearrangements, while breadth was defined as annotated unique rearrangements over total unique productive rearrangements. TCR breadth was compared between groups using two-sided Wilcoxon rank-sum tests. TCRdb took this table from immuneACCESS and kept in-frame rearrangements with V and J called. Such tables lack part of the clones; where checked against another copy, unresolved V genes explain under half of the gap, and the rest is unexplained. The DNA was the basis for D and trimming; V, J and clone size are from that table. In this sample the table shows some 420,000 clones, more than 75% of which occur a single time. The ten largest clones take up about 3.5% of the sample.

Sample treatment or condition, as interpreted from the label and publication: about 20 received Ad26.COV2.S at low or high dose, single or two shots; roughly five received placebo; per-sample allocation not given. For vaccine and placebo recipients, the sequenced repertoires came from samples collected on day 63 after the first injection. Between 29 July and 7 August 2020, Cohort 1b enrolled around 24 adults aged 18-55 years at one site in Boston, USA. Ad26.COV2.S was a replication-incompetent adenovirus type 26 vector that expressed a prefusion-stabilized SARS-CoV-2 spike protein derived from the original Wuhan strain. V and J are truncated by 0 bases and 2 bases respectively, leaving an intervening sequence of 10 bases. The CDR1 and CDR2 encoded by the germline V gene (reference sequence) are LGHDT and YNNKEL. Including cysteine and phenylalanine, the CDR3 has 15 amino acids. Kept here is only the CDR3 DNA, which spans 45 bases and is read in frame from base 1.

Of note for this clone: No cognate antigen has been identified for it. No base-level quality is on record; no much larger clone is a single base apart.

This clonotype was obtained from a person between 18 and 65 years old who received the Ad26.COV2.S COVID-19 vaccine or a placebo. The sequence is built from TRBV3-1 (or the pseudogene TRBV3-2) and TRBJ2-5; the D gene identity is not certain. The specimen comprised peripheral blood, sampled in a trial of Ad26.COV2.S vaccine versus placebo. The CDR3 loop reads CASSQDWARQETQYF. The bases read TGTGCCAGCAGCCAAGATTGGGCCAGACAAGAGACCCAGTACTTC.